One and the same sample provided the 21 T cell receptor beta chains below, sequenced in a study of OX40 agonist ivuxolimab in advanced cancers. Generated by immunoSEQ multiplex PCR, the TCRdb table keeps only in-frame clones and is missing some. This table holds 65,000 to 85,000 clones, more than 90% found once. The input for sequencing was CD4+ or CD8+ T cells sorted from blood, taken in a trial of the OX40 agonist ivuxolimab. Receptor source: an adult with an advanced solid tumor such as melanoma, head and neck, liver or kidney cancer.

The chain combines TRBV10-3 with TRBJ2-1; possibly TRBD1 for D (6 bases). V lost 11 bases and J 6 bases, leaving 14 bases between the germline ends. The CDR3 runs 12 residues. Looked up from germline, CDR1 is ENHRY and CDR2 is SYGVKD. In DNA, the CDR3 is TGTGCCTGCACCTCAGGGGCCAATGAGCAGTTCTTC. Residues: CACTSGANEQFF.

The rearrangement links TRBV19 to TRBJ1-1, with 8 bases fitting TRBD1. The V and J ends lost 8 bases and 6 bases, in that order; junction bases with no gene match: 11. The CDR3 spans 14 residues. In germline, CDR1 is LNHDA, CDR2 SQIVND (reference sequence). The chain's CDR3 is CASAGTGGVAEAFF. For the CDR3, the DNA is TGTGCCAGTGCCGGGACAGGCGGGGTCGCTGAAGCTTTCTTT.

The V gene is TRBV10-3, the J gene TRBJ2-3; D remains unclear. The CDR3 runs to 14 residues. Germline V gives CDR1 ENHRY, CDR2 SYGVKD. V was clipped by 6 bases and J by 0 bases, with 10 bases between them. CDR3 loop: CAIREQASTDTQYF. In DNA, the CDR3 is TGTGCCATCAGGGAGCAAGCTAGCACAGATACGCAGTATTTT.

The rearrangement links TRBV6-6 to TRBJ1-4, with D possibly TRBD1 on 6 matching bases. The V end lost 10 bases, the J end lost 8 bases, and 20 bases lay between the germline ends. This CDR3 has 14 amino acids. The germline V gene has CDR1 MNHNY and CDR2 SVGAGI (reference sequence). CDR3 loop: CATRRVGGDEKLFF. The CDR3, as DNA: TGTGCCACCCGCCGTGTGGGGGGCGACGAAAAACTGTTTTTT.

The rearrangement joins TRBV30 to TRBJ2-5; D uncertain. The CDR3 loop spans 13 amino acids. Trimming shortened V by 2 bases and J by 5 bases, and 12 bases separated the two germline ends. From germline, CDR1 is GTSNPN and CDR2 SVGIG (reference sequence). The CDR3 coding sequence is TGTGCCTGGAGTATGTCGGCTCGCGAGACCCAGTACTTC. Translation gives CAWSMSARETQYF. Full variable domain (missing parts from reference TRBV30 and TRBJ2-5): SQTIHQWPATLVQPVGSPLSLECTVEGTSNPNLYWYRQAAGRGLQLLFYSVGIGQISSEVPQNLSASRPQDRQFILSSKKLLLSDSGFYLCAWSMSARETQYFGPGTRLLVL.

This clone has just a few counts. The chain has TRBV5-1 and TRBJ1-4; tentative D call: TRBD1 (5 bases). This CDR3 region has 13 residues. CDR1 is SGHRS, CDR2 YFSETQ, per germline. V was shortened by 3 bases and J by 8 bases, with 11 bases between the two germline ends. The CDR3 DNA follows: TGCGCCAGCAGCTCCGGGACGGACGAAAAACTGTTTTTT. Translation gives CASSSGTDEKLFF.

The chain has TRBV5-6 and TRBJ1-4; 8 positions match TRBD1. In germline, CDR1 is SGHDT, CDR2 YYEEEE. Unmatched junction bases numbered 6, after V lost 3 bases and J lost 5 bases. The CDR3 has 15 residues. The CDR3 bases are TGTGCCAGCAGCTCGAACAGGGGGTTAAATGAAAAACTGTTTTTT. It translates to CASSSNRGLNEKLFF.

The rearrangement links TRBV9 to TRBJ2-3; 7 nucleotides match TRBD1. The V gene end was trimmed by 4 bases and the J gene end by 6 bases; junction bases not matched to a gene: 8. The germline V gene encodes CDR1 SGDLS and CDR2 YYNGEE. The CDR3 consists of 14 residues. The CDR3 sequence: CASSQGPGQDTQYF. Written as DNA, the CDR3 is TGTGCCAGCAGCCAAGGGCCGGGACAGGATACGCAGTATTTT. The full variable domain, rest sourced from reference TRBV9 and TRBJ2-3, is DSGVTQTPKHLITATGQRVTLRCSPRSGDLSVYWYQQSLDQGLQFLIQYYNGEERAKGNILERFSAQQFPDLHSELNLSSLELGDSALYFCASSQGPGQDTQYFGPGTRLTVL.

This chain joins TRBV27 and TRBJ2-3; the D gene could be TRBD1 or TRBD2 (5 bases each). The V end lost 0 bases, the J end lost 6 bases, and 13 bases lay between the germline ends. The CDR3 sequence is 15 residues long. From germline, CDR1 is MNHEY and CDR2 SMNVEV (reference sequence). This CDR3 is CASSLSGDEGDTQYF. The CDR3 DNA follows: TGTGCCAGCAGTTTATCGGGGGATGAGGGCGATACGCAGTATTTT.

In its sample, this clone was seen once. V usage is TRBV30 and J usage is TRBJ2-2; 12 nucleotides agree with TRBD2. Trimming cost V 4 bases and J 6 bases; bases outside gene matches: 9. Germline loops: CDR1 GTSNPN, CDR2 SVGIG (reference sequence). The CDR3 spans 16 residues. The CDR3 DNA is TGTGCCTGGACGGCTAGCGGGAGGGCCAATTCCGGGGAGCTGTTTTTT. Protein product: CAWTASGRANSGELFF.

The rearrangement links TRBV5-1 to TRBJ2-7; tentative D call: TRBD2 (6 bases). This CDR3 has 15 residues. Germline assignment: CDR1 SGHRS and CDR2 YFSETQ. Trimming shortened V by 4 bases and J by 0 bases, and 14 bases separated the two germline ends. The CDR3 DNA sequence: TGCGCCAGCAGCCCAACCGGGACTTACTCCTACGAGCAGTACTTC. This codes for CASSPTGTYSYEQYF.

The chain is built from TRBV7-9 and TRBJ2-1; 8 bases map to TRBD2. Losses at the gene ends were 5 bases for V and 5 bases for J; bases not matched to a gene: 8. Germline CDR1 reads SEHNR; CDR2 reads FQNEAQ (reference sequence). This CDR3 is 15 amino acids long. CDR3: CASSLSGRGHNEQFF. CDR3 nucleotide sequence: TGTGCCAGCAGCCTAAGCGGGAGAGGCCACAATGAGCAGTTCTTC.

The rearrangement joins TRBV6-5 to TRBJ2-7, with no clear D. CDR3 length equals 15 residues. Germline V gives CDR1 MNHEY, CDR2 SVGAGI. V lost 6 bases to trimming and J lost 0 bases, with 15 bases between them. CDR3 in amino acids: CASSPTTLSSYEQYF. CDR3 in DNA: TGTGCCAGCAGCCCTACTACCCTTAGCTCCTACGAGCAGTACTTC.

This chain joins TRBV21-1 and TRBJ2-3; TRBD1 is the table's D call, not checked against the DNA. TRBV21-1 is tagged as a pseudogene. The CDR3 totals 14 residues. CDR3 DNA: TGTGCCAGCAGCAAAGGGGGGCGGCCAGATACGCAGTATTTT. Its translation is CASSKGGRPDTQYF.

This chain uses TRBV6-1 with TRBJ2-7, with TRBD1 matching 7 bases. CDR1 and CDR2 (germline): MNHNS, SASEGT. V lost 5 bases to trimming and J lost 9 bases; unmatched junction nucleotides: 7. There are 12 residues in the CDR3. The chain's CDR3 is CASSPEGAPQYF. CDR3 nucleotides: TGTGCCAGCAGTCCCGAGGGGGCGCCGCAGTACTTC.

This clone occurred once. The chain uses TRBV7-2 and TRBJ1-5; TRBD1 matches 7 bases. V dropped 5 bases and J dropped 3; count of bases not matched to a gene: 7. Germline-derived CDR1 and CDR2 are SGHTA and FQGNSA. The CDR3 consists of 15 residues. The CDR3 coding sequence is TGTGCCAGCAGCCAAGGGACAGTAGTCAATCAGCCCCAGCATTTT. Translation gives CASSQGTVVNQPQHF.

V is TRBV5-6 and J is TRBJ2-7, with TRBD1 identical over 9 bases. The CDR3 is 13 amino acids. The ends lost 7 bases at V and 6 bases at J; junction bases unmatched: 8. Germline CDR1 and CDR2: SGHDT and YYEEEE. This CDR3 is CASCRRQGGEQYF. The CDR3 nucleotides read TGTGCCAGCTGCCGGAGACAGGGGGGCGAGCAGTACTTC. Complete variable domain (other parts from reference TRBV5-6 and TRBJ2-7): DAGVTQSPTHLIKTRGQQVTLRCSPKSGHDTVSWYQQALGQGPQFIFQYYEEEERQRGNFPDRFSGHQFPNYSSELNVNALLLGDSALYLCASCRRQGGEQYFGPGTRLTVT.

The V and J genes are TRBV2 and TRBJ1-4; D might be TRBD1 (5 bases). This CDR3 comprises 14 residues. Per germline, CDR1 SNHLY and CDR2 FYNNEI. Deletions cut 6 bases from V and 5 bases from J, with 13 bases between. In nucleotides, the CDR3 is TGTGCCAGCAGACTGACAGAATCGAATGAAAAACTGTTTTTT. Amino acids: CASRLTESNEKLFF.

The J gene is TRBJ2-2, the V gene TRBV5-1, with D perhaps TRBD1 (5 bases). Germline assignment: CDR1 SGHRS and CDR2 YFSETQ. CDR3 size: 14 residues. The V and J ends lost 4 bases and 5 bases respectively, with 12 bases between them. As DNA, the CDR3 is TGCGCCAGCAGCATCGGACAAGAAACCGGGGAGCTGTTTTTT. Its protein is CASSIGQETGELFF.

The genes are TRBV5-1 and TRBJ2-7, with D possibly being TRBD1 or TRBD2 (5 bases each). The CDR3 loop spans 13 amino acids. Germline CDR1 is SGHRS and CDR2 is YFSETQ. V gave up 0 bases and J gave up 8 bases, with 12 bases separating them. DNA for the CDR3: TGCGCCAGCAGCTTGGATGGGGCGGGCCAGCAGTACTTC. It is translated as CASSLDGAGQQYF. The complete variable domain, with remaining parts taken from reference TRBV5-1 and TRBJ2-7, reads KAGVTQTPRYLIKTRGQQVTLSCSPISGHRSVSWYQQTPGQGLQFLFEYFSETQRNKGNFPGRFSGRQFSNSRSEMNVSTLELGDSALYLCASSLDGAGQQYFGPGTRLTVT.

The chain carries TRBV11-3 and TRBJ2-2; no firm D call. This CDR3 is built from 14 residues. Trimming took off 1 base at V and 6 bases at J, with 9 bases between the two ends. CDR1 and CDR2 from the germline V gene are SGHNT and YENEEA. Here the CDR3 reads CASSLAFSSGELFF. The CDR3 DNA reads as TGTGCCAGCAGCTTAGCGTTCAGCTCCGGGGAGCTGTTTTTT.